A selection of T cell receptor beta chains follows, all from one sample in a study of blood T cell repertoires in COVID-19. Clones were read by immunoSEQ multiplex PCR, and TCRdb kept only the in-frame ones, dropping some. The data contain around 170,000 clones, roughly 75% of them singletons. Sequences were obtained from peripheral blood. These receptors were obtained from a man aged 65 to 85 with active or convalescent COVID-19. Both conserved end residues are part of each CDR3. Each record gives: J gene, V gene, D gene, CDR3 protein, CDR3 DNA. The D gene is left open where the match is weak.

TRBJ1-2	TRBV5-4	.	CAGGGNYGYTF	TGTGCCGGGGGAGGGAACTATGGCTACACCTTC
TRBJ1-3	TRBV30	.	CAWSVTPGVGNTIYF	TGTGCCTGGAGCGTCACCCCGGGGGTTGGAAACACCATATATTTT
TRBJ1-2	TRBV4-3	.	CASSHQTQAHYGYTF	TGCGCCAGCAGCCACCAAACTCAGGCTCACTATGGCTACACCTTC
TRBJ1-4	TRBV4-3	TRBD1	CASSQLTGGGGFEKLFF	TGCGCCAGCAGCCAATTGACAGGGGGCGGAGGATTTGAAAAACTGTTTTTT
TRBJ2-3	TRBV29-1	TRBD2	CSVERGDGKDTQYF	TGCAGCGTTGAACGGGGGGATGGAAAAGATACGCAGTATTTT
TRBJ1-5	TRBV6-6	TRBD1	CASSPTGVNQPQHF	TGTGCCAGCAGCCCGACAGGGGTAAATCAGCCCCAGCATTTT
TRBJ2-7	TRBV6-5	.	CASNSGGTPYEQYF	TGTGCCAGCAACAGCGGCGGGACCCCCTACGAGCAGTACTTC
TRBJ1-3	TRBV6-5	.	CATDGSSSSGNTIYF	TGTGCCACTGACGGGTCTTCTAGCTCTGGAAACACCATATATTTT
TRBJ2-2	TRBV7-6	TRBD1	CASSLTGTANTGELFF	TGTGCCAGCAGCTTAACCGGGACAGCGAACACCGGGGAGCTGTTTTTT
TRBJ2-5	TRBV3-1/TRBV3-2	TRBD2	CASYKRGGPETQYF	TGTGCCAGCTATAAGCGGGGGGGCCCAGAGACCCAGTACTTC